Shown below are 29 T cell receptor beta chains from a single sample sequenced in a study of patients and donors after allogeneic stem cell transplantation. TCRdb ran MiXCR on the RT-PCR reads and lists one entry per CDR3 protein. The sample holds roughly 940,000 distinct CDR3 sequences, roughly 18% seen once. The sequenced material came from blood, either unsorted or a sorted T cell fraction (not recorded which). The source of these receptors is a human donor who was either an allogeneic HSCT recipient or a stem cell or donor lymphocyte infusion donor (not recorded which). It is not recorded whose cells these are; they may come from a transplant donor.

This rearrangement joins TRBV12-3 or TRBV12-4 to TRBJ1-1; 8 bases fit TRBD1. This CDR3 is built from 15 residues. Trimming at V came to 3 bases and at J to 1 base, leaving 4 bases not matched to a gene. CDR3 sequence (DNA): TGTGCCAGCAGTTTGGGGGACAGGTGGAACACTGAAGCTTTCTTT. Translated, it gives CASSLGDRWNTEAFF.

J is TRBJ1-2 and V is TRBV29-1; maybe TRBD1 (6 bases). CDR1 is SQVTM, CDR2 ANQGSEA, per germline. Trimming removed 3 bases at V and 5 bases at J, with 10 bases between. The CDR3 runs 12 residues. As DNA, the CDR3 is TGCAGCGTTGACTGGGACACTTATGGCTACACCTTC. Translation: CSVDWDTYGYTF.

The V gene is TRBV27, the J gene TRBJ2-5; TRBD2 matches at 13 bases. Trimming cost V 7 bases and J 7 bases; bases outside gene matches: 6. The CDR3 is 14 residues long. Germline V gives CDR1 MNHEY, CDR2 SMNVEV (reference sequence). CDR3 loop: CASKLAGGDGTQYF. In nucleotides, the CDR3 is TGTGCCAGCAAACTAGCGGGGGGGGACGGGACCCAGTACTTC.

This clonotype appeared a few times. This chain uses TRBV7-2 with TRBJ1-4; D call uncertain. The germline CDR1 and CDR2 sequences are SGHTA and FQGNSA. The ends were cut back, 0 bases at V and 8 bases at J, with 7 bases in the middle. The CDR3 spans 13 residues. The CDR3 loop is CASSLAGGEKLFF. The CDR3 DNA reads TGTGCCAGCAGCTTAGCGGGCGGAGAAAAACTGTTTTTT.

This clonotype was counted many times. The chain couples TRBV11-2 to TRBJ1-6; D unresolved. CDR3 size: 15 residues. The germline V and J ends were trimmed by 11 bases and 8 bases, with 22 bases remaining between them. Germline assignment: CDR1 SGHAT and CDR2 FQNNGV. CDR3 in amino acids: CACHLNQGGDSPLHF. CDR3 DNA: TGTGCCTGCCACCTGAACCAAGGAGGCGATTCACCCCTCCACTTT.

The chain recombines TRBV4-3 with TRBJ1-4; TRBD1 agrees at 9 bases. Looked up from germline, CDR1 is LGHNA and CDR2 is YSLEER. This CDR3 has 15 amino acids. V dropped 1 base and J dropped 8; count of bases not matched to a gene: 5. The CDR3 loop reads CASSQGNRGQEKLFF. The CDR3 DNA reads TGCGCCAGCAGCCAAGGAAACAGGGGGCAAGAAAAACTGTTTTTT.

The table lists this clonotype with a few counts. The chain has TRBV11-2 and TRBJ2-1, with D uncertain. The CDR3 has 12 amino acids. Germline V gene data show CDR1 as SGHAT and CDR2 as FQNNGV. Trimming shortened V by 4 bases and J by 5 bases, and 6 bases separated the two germline ends. CDR3 protein: CASSSPHNEQFF. CDR3 DNA: TGTGCCAGCAGCTCCCCCCACAATGAGCAGTTCTTC. Looking up the rest from reference TRBV11-2 and TRBJ2-1 gives the full variable domain: EAGVAQSPRYKIIEKRQSVAFWCNPISGHATLYWYQQILGQGPKLLIQFQNNGVVDDSQLPKDRFSAERLKGVDSTLKIQPAKLEDSAVYLCASSSPHNEQFFGPGTRLTVL.

This clonotype was seen a few times. V is TRBV9 and J is TRBJ2-1; D perhaps matches TRBD2 (5 bases). Trimming removed 0 bases from V and 0 bases from J, with 13 bases in between. Looked up from germline, CDR1 is SGDLS and CDR2 is YYNGEE. This CDR3 is built from 17 residues. The CDR3 sequence is CASSVASLRSSYNEQFF. CDR3 sequence (DNA): TGTGCCAGCAGCGTAGCTAGCCTTCGAAGCTCCTACAATGAGCAGTTCTTC.

The rearrangement links TRBV5-1 to TRBJ2-7; TRBD1 aligns across 8 bases. The length of the CDR3 is 16 residues. After removal of 1 base from V and 3 bases from J, the junction contained 9 bases not matched to a gene. Germline V gene lookup returns CDR1 SGHRS and CDR2 YFSETQ. The CDR3 bases are TGCGCCAGCAGCTTGATGACCGGACAGGGTAACTACGAGCAGTACTTC. It encodes CASSLMTGQGNYEQYF.

Many counts were recorded for this clonotype. The chain combines TRBV4-1 with TRBJ2-7, with 9 positions matching TRBD2. Germline CDR1 reads MGHRA; CDR2 reads YSYEKL. The CDR3 has 15 residues. V lost 0 bases to trimming and J lost 3 bases; unmatched junction nucleotides: 3. CDR3 in DNA: TGCGCCAGCAGCCAAGAGGGGACTAGCAGCTACGAGCAGTACTTC. Protein sequence: CASSQEGTSSYEQYF.

The sample holds a few counts of this clonotype. V gene TRBV6-5 combines with J gene TRBJ2-7; D tentatively reads TRBD1 or TRBD2 (5 bases each). Germline CDR1 reads MNHEY; CDR2 reads SVGAGI. Trimming took 4 bases from V and 7 from J, leaving 14 bases between them. This CDR3 spans 13 amino acids. In nucleotides, the CDR3 is TGTGCCAGCAGTTTGGGACCACGAGGGGAGCAGTACTTC. Amino acids: CASSLGPRGEQYF.

Only a few counts were recorded for this clonotype. The rearrangement links TRBV9 to TRBJ1-5; D uncertain. This CDR3 region has 16 residues. Per the germline V gene, CDR1 is SGDLS and CDR2 is YYNGEE. Trimming left V 0 bases short and J 2 bases short, with 12 bases between. CDR3 region: CASSVGSGFGNQPQHF. CDR3 DNA sequence: TGTGCCAGCAGCGTAGGGTCGGGGTTTGGCAATCAGCCCCAGCATTTT.

This sequence joins TRBV6-5 and TRBJ2-3; possibly TRBD2 for D (6 bases). Germline V lookup: CDR1 MNHEY, CDR2 SVGAGI. CDR3 size: 15 residues. Trimming cost V 0 bases and J 10 bases, with 17 bases left between them. The CDR3 is CASSYSISGWGAQYF. CDR3 coding DNA: TGTGCCAGCAGTTACTCGATAAGCGGGTGGGGAGCGCAGTATTTT.

Only a few counts were recorded for this clonotype. The rearrangement links TRBV5-6 to TRBJ2-7; no clear D. The germline V and J ends were trimmed by 2 bases and 0 bases, with 9 bases remaining between them. Germline CDR1 and CDR2: SGHDT and YYEEEE. The CDR3 runs to 14 residues. CDR3 sequence (DNA): TGTGCCAGCAGCTTCTCTAGGAGCTCCTACGAGCAGTACTTC. It specifies CASSFSRSSYEQYF.

V is TRBV5-1 and J is TRBJ1-4; TRBD1 aligns across 7 bases. Per the germline V gene, CDR1 is SGHRS and CDR2 is YFSETQ. The CDR3 has 14 amino acids. Trimming took 0 bases from V and 6 from J; bases not matched to a gene: 2. The CDR3 region has the DNA TGCGCCAGCAGCTTGGAAACAGGGGATGAAAAACTGTTTTTT. Amino acids: CASSLETGDEKLFF. Looking up the rest from reference TRBV5-1 and TRBJ1-4 gives the full variable domain: KAGVTQTPRYLIKTRGQQVTLSCSPISGHRSVSWYQQTPGQGLQFLFEYFSETQRNKGNFPGRFSGRQFSNSRSEMNVSTLELGDSALYLCASSLETGDEKLFFGSGTQLSVL.

This clonotype was seen at least ten times. The V call is TRBV12-3 or TRBV12-4, the J call TRBJ2-2; 9 bases map to TRBD2. Trimming cost V 4 bases and J 7 bases; bases outside gene matches: 4. The CDR3 spans 14 residues. This CDR3 is CASSWGLAVGELFF. The DNA for the CDR3 is TGTGCCAGCAGTTGGGGACTAGCAGTCGGGGAGCTGTTTTTT.

This clonotype was detected only a few times. The chain is built from TRBV12-3 or TRBV12-4 and TRBJ2-3; 10 bases agree with TRBD2. The V segment lost 5 bases and the J segment 6 bases; nucleotides outside the gene matches: 5. The CDR3 totals 14 residues. CDR3: CASSRTSGGDTQYF. The CDR3 coding sequence is TGTGCCAGCAGTCGGACTAGCGGAGGGGATACGCAGTATTTT.

This clonotype was seen more than once but under ten times. The chain is built from TRBV18 and TRBJ1-2, with D perhaps TRBD1 (6 bases). The ends were cut back, 3 bases at V and 5 bases at J, with 16 bases in the middle. Germline V gene lookup returns CDR1 KGHSH and CDR2 LQKENI. The CDR3 loop spans 15 amino acids. The CDR3 sequence is CASSPGAIPRYGYTF. CDR3 in DNA: TGTGCCAGCTCACCGGGGGCCATCCCAAGGTATGGCTACACCTTC.

CDR3 in DNA: TGTGCCAGCAGTTTAGGCCGGGACAGGGCATCGGCCCAGCATTTT. It translates to CASSLGRDRASAQHF. The chain couples TRBV12-3 or TRBV12-4 to TRBJ1-5, with 9 positions matching TRBD1. This CDR3 has 15 residues. With 1 base clipped from V and 11 bases from J, the junction kept 9 bases outside the gene matches.

V is TRBV20-1 and J is TRBJ2-2, with 9 bases matching TRBD1. Germline CDR1 DFQATT, CDR2 SNEGSKA (reference sequence). The CDR3 runs to 16 residues. V lost 1 base, J lost 4 bases, and 7 bases stayed unmatched. The CDR3 nucleotides read TGCAGTGCTAGAGCTGGGACAGGGCCTTCCACCGGGGAGCTGTTTTTT. This translates into CSARAGTGPSTGELFF.

This clonotype was seen only a few times. The chain recombines TRBV19 with TRBJ2-7, with unresolved D. Per the germline V gene, CDR1 is LNHDA and CDR2 is SQIVND (reference sequence). V was cut by 3 bases and J by 2 bases, with 8 bases left in between. This CDR3 has 13 residues. The CDR3 loop reads CASSIHSAYEQYF. In DNA, the CDR3 is TGTGCCAGTAGTATCCACTCCGCCTACGAGCAGTACTTC.

This clonotype was counted only a few times. The gene calls are TRBV29-1 and TRBJ2-7, with D perhaps TRBD2 (5 bases). The germline V gene has CDR1 SQVTM and CDR2 ANQGSEA. The CDR3 is 15 residues long. Trimming shortened V by 1 base and J by 3 bases, and 16 bases separated the two germline ends. The CDR3 region is CSVEAGSGVLYEQYF. In DNA form, the CDR3 reads TGCAGCGTTGAAGCGGGCAGCGGAGTTCTCTACGAGCAGTACTTC.

The genes are TRBV4-3 and TRBJ2-7; 7 bases match TRBD1. Germline CDR1 and CDR2: LGHNA and YSLEER. The V segment lost 4 bases and the J segment 5 bases; nucleotides outside the gene matches: 8. CDR3 size: 14 residues. The CDR3 here is CASSPQGVGDEQYF. In nucleotides, the CDR3 is TGCGCCAGCAGCCCCCAGGGGGTAGGGGACGAGCAGTACTTC.

This clonotype was detected ten times or more. This chain joins TRBV20-1 and TRBJ1-6; 7 bases align to TRBD1. The CDR3 has 15 amino acids. CDR1 is DFQATT and CDR2 is SNEGSKA in the germline V gene (reference sequence). CDR3 sequence reads: CRAKTDRVGDSPLHF. The DNA for the CDR3 is TGCAGAGCAAAGACCGACAGGGTCGGCGATTCACCCCTCCACTTT.

This clonotype has a count of ten or more. The genes are TRBV11-3 and TRBJ2-1; 14 bases are a match to TRBD2. The CDR3 is made up of 16 amino acids. Per the germline V gene, CDR1 is SGHNT and CDR2 is YENEEA. V lost 5 bases and J lost 4; bases outside the gene matches: 4. The CDR3 is CASSLTSGREYNEQFF. In nucleotides, the CDR3 is TGTGCCAGCAGCCTGACTAGCGGGAGGGAGTACAATGAGCAGTTCTTC.

In its sample, this clonotype was seen a few times. The chain employs TRBV11-2 and TRBJ2-1; D tentatively fits TRBD1 or TRBD2 (6 bases each). The ends were cut back, 1 base at V and 0 bases at J, with 16 bases in the middle. Germline CDR1 is SGHAT and CDR2 is FQNNGV. CDR3 size: 18 residues. This CDR3 is CASSLGRGGTISYNEQFF. The CDR3 nucleotides read TGTGCCAGCAGCTTAGGAAGAGGGGGGACAATCTCCTACAATGAGCAGTTCTTC.

This clonotype was observed a handful of times. V and J are TRBV2 and TRBJ2-2; TRBD2 matches at 8 bases. V was pared by 7 bases and J by 5 bases, with 6 bases of the junction left unmatched. Germline assignment: CDR1 SNHLY and CDR2 FYNNEI. This CDR3 has 14 amino acids. CDR3 bases: TGTGCCAGCAACGGACTAGCAGTGACCGGGGAGCTGTTTTTT. As protein: CASNGLAVTGELFF. Combining the CDR3 with reference TRBV2 and TRBJ2-2 gives the whole variable domain EPEVTQTPSHQVTQMGQEVILRCVPISNHLYFYWYRQILGQKVEFLVSFYNNEISEKSEIFDDQFSVERPDGSNFTLKIRSTKLEDSAMYFCASNGLAVTGELFFGEGSRLTVL.

The V call is TRBV5-5, the J call TRBJ1-5; D gene ambiguous. There are 15 residues in the CDR3. CDR1 and CDR2 from the germline V gene are SGHKS and YYEKEE (reference sequence). The germline V and J ends were trimmed by 0 bases and 3 bases, with 10 bases remaining between them. The CDR3: CASSLDGAHNQPQHF. The CDR3 DNA follows: TGTGCCAGCAGCTTGGATGGCGCACACAATCAGCCCCAGCATTTT.

This clonotype was seen many times. V is TRBV12-3 or TRBV12-4 and J is TRBJ1-2; D not resolved. Trimming shortened V by 6 bases and J by 3 bases, and 14 bases separated the two germline ends. This CDR3 has 14 residues. The CDR3 DNA reads TGTGCCAGCAGCCCCATGTGGGGTGACTATGGCTACACCTTC. Translating gives CASSPMWGDYGYTF.